Shown below are 31 T cell receptor beta chains from a single sample sequenced in a study of neurological immune-mediated disorders. One entry per CDR3 protein, called by TCRdb with MiXCR from the 5' RACE reads. The sample records about 28,000 distinct CDR3 sequences, 9% to 13% being singletons. Sample: PBMCs. Every receptor here comes from an older woman in good health.

There are many counts of this clonotype. This chain connects TRBV14 to TRBJ1-6, with D unresolved. The CDR3 totals 14 residues. Trimming shortened V by 5 bases and J by 1 base, and 6 bases separated the two germline ends. Per the germline V gene, CDR1 is SGHDN and CDR2 is FVKESK. In DNA form, the CDR3 reads TGTGCCAGCAGCTTGGGGTCCTATAATTCACCCCTCCACTTT. As protein: CASSLGSYNSPLHF.

This clonotype was observed at least ten times. The chain uses TRBV20-1 and TRBJ2-5, with 10 nucleotides matching TRBD2. Germline CDR1 reads DFQATT; CDR2 reads SNEGSKA (reference sequence). The CDR3 runs to 15 residues. J gave up 2 bases and V 1 base, and 4 bases lay outside the gene matches. The chain's CDR3 is CSARASGGAQETQYF. The CDR3 nucleotides read TGCAGTGCTAGAGCCAGCGGGGGGGCGCAAGAGACCCAGTACTTC.

This clonotype was recorded at least ten times. The CDR3 loop is CASSRTYTGELFF. CDR3 nucleotides: TGTGCCAGCAGTCGGACGTACACCGGGGAGCTGTTTTTT. The genes are TRBV6-5 and TRBJ2-2; D is ambiguous. V lost 5 bases and J 3 bases, leaving 7 bases between the germline ends. The CDR3 loop spans 13 amino acids. Germline V gene data show CDR1 as MNHEY and CDR2 as SVGAGI.

This clonotype was counted at least ten times. This chain uses TRBV3-1 with TRBJ1-2; no firm D call. The V and J ends lost 2 bases and 2 bases respectively, with 9 bases between them. This CDR3 is built from 14 residues. Per germline, CDR1 LGHDT and CDR2 YNNKEL (reference sequence). The CDR3 region is CASSQFLGNYGYTF. As DNA, the CDR3 is TGTGCCAGCAGCCAATTCTTGGGGAACTATGGCTACACCTTC.

This clonotype was seen only a few times. The chain combines TRBV7-2 with TRBJ2-7; D uncertain. The CDR3 extends over 15 amino acids. CDR1 is SGHTA and CDR2 is FQGNSA in the germline V gene. V was cut by 1 base and J by 2 bases, with 12 bases left in between. The CDR3: CASSLGTGYPYEQYF. CDR3 nucleotide sequence: TGTGCCAGCAGCTTAGGGACCGGGTACCCCTACGAGCAGTACTTC. The complete variable domain, with remaining parts taken from reference TRBV7-2 and TRBJ2-7, reads GAGVSQSPSNKVTEKGKDVELRCDPISGHTALYWYRQSLGQGLEFLIYFQGNSAPDKSGLPSDRFSAERTGGSVSTLTIQRTQQEDSAVYLCASSLGTGYPYEQYFGPGTRLTVT.

Ten or more counts support this clonotype. The CDR3 DNA is TGTGCCAGCAGCCCATTTAGCGGGGCGGAGACCCAGTACTTC. Translated: CASSPFSGAETQYF. The rearrangement uses TRBV7-2 and TRBJ2-5; TRBD2 matches 8 bases. CDR3 length equals 14 residues. V dropped 5 bases and J dropped 5; count of bases not matched to a gene: 7. Germline CDR1 reads SGHTA; CDR2 reads FQGNSA. The full variable domain, completed using reference TRBV7-2 and TRBJ2-5, is GAGVSQSPSNKVTEKGKDVELRCDPISGHTALYWYRQSLGQGLEFLIYFQGNSAPDKSGLPSDRFSAERTGGSVSTLTIQRTQQEDSAVYLCASSPFSGAETQYFGPGTRLLVL.

This clonotype was seen only once. The V and J genes are TRBV2 and TRBJ2-7; 7 bases match TRBD2. Germline CDR1 is SNHLY and CDR2 is FYNNEI. This CDR3 is 12 amino acids long. The junction had 2 bases not matched to a gene; V was cut back by 7 bases and J by 2 bases. DNA for the CDR3: TGTGCCAGCACGGCGGGGGCCTACGAGCAGTACTTC. Amino acid sequence: CASTAGAYEQYF.

This clonotype was seen only a few times. The chain is built from TRBV7-2 and TRBJ2-1, with 9 bases aligning to TRBD2. After removal of 2 bases from V and 6 bases from J, the junction contained 11 bases not matched to a gene. Germline assignment: CDR1 SGHTA and CDR2 FQGNSA. This CDR3 spans 17 amino acids. The CDR3 coding sequence is TGTGCCAGCAGCTTAAGGCGGCTAGCGGGGACCGGCAATGAGCAGTTCTTC. Its translation: CASSLRRLAGTGNEQFF.

This clonotype was detected many times. V gene TRBV6-6 combines with J gene TRBJ2-1; 10 nucleotides align to TRBD2. Germline CDR1 MNHNY, CDR2 SVGAGI (reference sequence). The length of the CDR3 is 16 residues. J lost 3 bases, V lost 5 bases, and 7 bases had no gene match. The CDR3 is CASSAPGLAHYNEQFF. The CDR3 DNA reads as TGTGCCAGCAGTGCTCCGGGACTAGCGCACTACAATGAGCAGTTCTTC.

Remarks on this clonotype: A much bigger clone sits one base away, suggesting this may be a read error. This chain joins TRBV6-5 and TRBJ2-1, with unresolved D. This CDR3 is built from 16 residues. The germline V gene has CDR1 MNHEY and CDR2 SVGAGI. CDR3: CASRIGLSYAYNEHFF. CDR3 DNA sequence: TGTGCCAGCAGAATCGGTCTGAGCTATGCATACAATGAGCATTTCTTC.

This clonotype was recorded at least ten times. The DNA is omitted, as the CDR3 cannot be located on it reliably, and the CDR3 follows TCRdb's listing. This rearrangement joins TRBV15 to TRBJ2-4. The CDR3 numbers 18 amino acids, ends counted. CDR1 and CDR2 from the germline V gene are LNHNV and YYDKDF (reference sequence). CDR3 loop: CATSRDRSFGQGKNIQYF.

In its sample, this clonotype was seen many times. The chain carries TRBV20-1 and TRBJ2-1; possible D gene TRBD1, 5 bases. V was shortened by 0 bases and J by 0 bases, with 12 bases between the two germline ends. Germline values: CDR1 DFQATT, CDR2 SNEGSKA (reference sequence). The CDR3 is made up of 16 amino acids. The CDR3 reads CSAREDRGNSYNEQFF. The CDR3 DNA is TGCAGTGCTAGAGAAGATAGGGGTAACTCCTACAATGAGCAGTTCTTC.

Points on this clonotype: A junction boundary mismatches the germline segment, possibly from a read error. V and J are TRBV4-3 and TRBJ2-7; D is unclear. CDR1 is LGHNA and CDR2 is YSLEER in the germline V gene. The CDR3 covers 17 residues. The CDR3 spells CASSQAHGHSRHYEQYF. Here the CDR3 DNA reads TGCGCCAGCAGCCAAGCCCACGGCCACTCCAGGCACTACGAGCAGTACTTT.

Comments on this clonotype: At one end, the junction sequence differs from germline, possibly due to a read error. This chain connects TRBV18 to TRBJ2-1, with D perhaps matching TRBD2 (5 bases). Germline loops: CDR1 KGHSH, CDR2 LQKENI. The CDR3 contains 13 residues. The CDR3 loop reads CASSPRVGDEQFF. CDR3 sequence (DNA): TGCGCCAGCTCACCACGAGTGGGAGATGAGCAGTTCTTC.

Many counts were recorded for this clonotype. Here the CDR3 DNA reads TGTGCCATCAGGACAGGGAGGGACGGCTACACCTTC. Amino acid sequence: CAIRTGRDGYTF. This sequence joins TRBV10-3 and TRBJ1-2, with 7 bases that match TRBD1. Germline trimming cut 6 bases from V and 8 bases from J; bases unmatched to any gene: 6. The CDR3 is made up of 12 amino acids. The germline V gene encodes CDR1 ENHRY and CDR2 SYGVKD.

This clonotype came up many times. The chain is built from TRBV5-1 and TRBJ2-2; 7 bases agree with TRBD1. V lost 4 bases and J lost 4; bases outside the gene matches: 7. CDR1 and CDR2 (germline): SGHRS, YFSETQ. The CDR3 is made up of 15 amino acids. CDR3: CASSPDRLSTGELFF. The CDR3 DNA is TGCGCCAGCAGCCCGGACAGGTTGAGCACCGGGGAGCTGTTTTTT.

This clonotype appeared many times. The chain couples TRBV5-1 to TRBJ1-2, with D possibly being TRBD1 (6 bases). V gave up 4 bases and J gave up 10 bases, with 17 bases separating them. Germline-derived CDR1 and CDR2 are SGHRS and YFSETQ. CDR3 length: 13 residues. DNA of the CDR3: TGCGCCAGCAGCCGCGAACAGGGAACTGTCTACACCTTC. It encodes CASSREQGTVYTF.

This clonotype is categorized as medium-sized (0.01 to 0.1%). The chain links TRBV7-2 to TRBJ2-5; D is unresolved. Trimming removed 0 bases from V and 2 bases from J, with 10 bases in between. CDR3 length: 15 residues. Germline CDR1 reads SGHTA; CDR2 reads FQGNSA. In DNA, the CDR3 is TGTGCCAGCAGCTTAGCGAGACACAGACAAGAGACCCAGTACTTC. This sequence encodes CASSLARHRQETQYF.

This clonotype was counted many times. CDR3 loop: CASSLGTRGGTDTQYF. CDR3 nucleotide sequence: TGTGCCAGCAGCTTGGGGACTCGGGGGGGCACAGATACGCAGTATTTT. The chain joins TRBV5-5 to TRBJ2-3; TRBD2 matches at 7 bases. The CDR3 length is 16 residues. The germline gives CDR1 SGHKS, CDR2 YYEKEE (reference sequence). J gave up 1 base and V 0 bases, and 5 bases lay outside the gene matches.

This clonotype was detected many times. The rearrangement links TRBV7-2 to TRBJ1-2; D uncertain. V was cut by 5 bases and J by 0 bases, with 16 bases left in between. Germline-derived CDR1 and CDR2 are SGHTA and FQGNSA. This CDR3 spans 16 amino acids. The CDR3 spells CASSLRGASSNYGYTF. Written as DNA, the CDR3 is TGTGCCAGCAGCCTCCGGGGAGCCAGTTCTAACTATGGCTACACCTTC.

The table lists this clonotype with many counts. This sequence joins TRBV30 and TRBJ1-1, with D uncertain. From germline, CDR1 is GTSNPN and CDR2 SVGIG (reference sequence). V lost 2 bases and J lost 1, with 5 bases in between. This CDR3 region has 12 residues. In nucleotides, the CDR3 is TGTGCCTGGAGTCCCGAGAACACTGAAGCTTTCTTT. It yields the protein CAWSPENTEAFF.

The table lists this clonotype with many counts. The V gene is TRBV20-1, the J gene TRBJ2-1, with 8 bases matching TRBD2. Germline V lookup: CDR1 DFQATT, CDR2 SNEGSKA (reference sequence). This CDR3 is built from 14 residues. The V gene end was trimmed by 5 bases and the J gene end by 4 bases; junction bases not matched to a gene: 7. Here the CDR3 DNA reads TGCAGTGCTGGACCGGGCGGGGGGTACAATGAGCAGTTCTTC. The encoded protein is CSAGPGGGYNEQFF.

Many counts were recorded for this clonotype. The gene calls are TRBV29-1 and TRBJ2-1; 7 bases are shared with TRBD2. The V gene end was trimmed by 3 bases and the J gene end by 2 bases; junction bases not matched to a gene: 4. This CDR3 region has 14 residues. Germline V gene data show CDR1 as SQVTM and CDR2 as ANQGSEA. In DNA form, the CDR3 reads TGCAGCGTTGAGAGCCGGGGGGCCTACAATGAGCAGTTCTTC. Protein: CSVESRGAYNEQFF.

As concerns this clonotype: This may arise from a read error, as a much more abundant clone is one base away. The genes are TRBV7-9 and TRBJ1-2; D is ambiguous. This CDR3 spans 13 amino acids. The V gene lost 7 bases and the J gene lost 8 bases, with 17 bases spanning the gap. Germline CDR1 and CDR2: SEHNR and FQNEAQ (reference sequence). CDR3 nucleotide sequence: TGTGCCAGCAACTCCGGGATGGCTGGGGGCTACACCTTC. It codes for CASNSGMAGGYTF.

A few counts support this clonotype. The chain links TRBV3-1 to TRBJ2-7; 8 nucleotides align to TRBD2. This CDR3 spans 20 amino acids. The V segment lost 0 bases and the J segment 3 bases; nucleotides outside the gene matches: 19. Germline V CDR1 and CDR2: LGHDT, YNNKEL (reference sequence). CDR3 DNA: TGTGCCAGCAGCCAAGATCGCTCCCATCTAGCGGGCGCGGGGTTCTACGAGCAGTACTTC. This gives the protein CASSQDRSHLAGAGFYEQYF.

This clonotype was seen ten or more times. This chain connects TRBV12-3 or TRBV12-4 to TRBJ2-1, with D perhaps matching TRBD1 (7 bases). The CDR3 runs to 18 residues. V shed 8 bases and J shed 9 bases, with 32 bases lying between them. CDR3 nucleotides: TGTGCCAGCTCGAGACAGGGTGATTTCTGGGCGGGAATAGCTGAGCAGTTCTTC. This encodes CASSRQGDFWAGIAEQFF.

This clonotype came up many times. V gene TRBV20-1 combines with J gene TRBJ1-2; D possibly corresponds to TRBD1 (6 bases). Germline lookup yields CDR1 DFQATT and CDR2 SNEGSKA (reference sequence). Trimming stripped 5 bases from V and 5 bases from J, with 15 bases between. This CDR3 spans 13 amino acids. The chain's CDR3 is CSAPRGIEYGYTF. The CDR3 bases are TGCAGTGCTCCGAGGGGGATAGAGTATGGCTACACCTTC.

This clonotype has ten or more counts. The chain is built from TRBV5-5 and TRBJ2-1; 7 bases align to TRBD1. The trim removed 3 bases at V and 8 bases at J, leaving 8 bases unmatched. Germline V gene data show CDR1 as SGHKS and CDR2 as YYEKEE (reference sequence). The CDR3 length is 14 residues. CDR3 bases: TGTGCCAGCAGCTGGCGACAGGGTGTGGATGAGCAGTTCTTC. Encoded protein: CASSWRQGVDEQFF. Filled out from reference TRBV5-5 and TRBJ2-1, the complete variable domain reads DAGVTQSPTHLIKTRGQQVTLRCSPISGHKSVSWYQQVLGQGPQFIFQYYEKEERGRGNFPDRFSARQFPNYSSELNVNALLLGDSALYLCASSWRQGVDEQFFGPGTRLTVL.

A note on this clonotype: A much larger clone lies a single base off, so this may be a read error. The DNA for the CDR3 is TGTGCCACCAGTGATCTCCTGGCCGGCCAAGAGACCCAGTACTTC. Encoded protein: CATSDLLAGQETQYF. This chain links TRBV24-1 with TRBJ2-5; D is undetermined. This CDR3 is built from 15 residues. CDR1 and CDR2 (germline): KGHDR, SFDVKD. V lost 3 bases and J lost 1, with 11 bases in between.

The chain joins TRBV5-1 to TRBJ2-1; 10 nucleotides line up with TRBD2. Germline-derived CDR1 and CDR2 are SGHRS and YFSETQ. The CDR3 totals 14 residues. The junction had 7 bases not matched to a gene; V was cut back by 4 bases and J by 9 bases. The CDR3 loop reads CASSPTTSGAEQFF. CDR3 nucleotides: TGCGCCAGCAGCCCCACCACTAGCGGGGCTGAGCAGTTCTTC. The whole variable domain, filled in from reference TRBV5-1 and TRBJ2-1, reads KAGVTQTPRYLIKTRGQQVTLSCSPISGHRSVSWYQQTPGQGLQFLFEYFSETQRNKGNFPGRFSGRQFSNSRSEMNVSTLELGDSALYLCASSPTTSGAEQFFGPGTRLTVL.

This clonotype was counted many times. V is TRBV5-1 and J is TRBJ1-1; D is unresolved. Trimming cost V 3 bases and J 1 base, with 10 bases left between them. Germline CDR1 and CDR2: SGHRS and YFSETQ. The CDR3 is 14 amino acids. The DNA for the CDR3 is TGCGCCAGCAGCTCAGAGGGTTGGAACACTGAAGCTTTCTTT. This codes for CASSSEGWNTEAFF. The variable domain in full, with the rest retrieved from reference TRBV5-1 and TRBJ1-1, is KAGVTQTPRYLIKTRGQQVTLSCSPISGHRSVSWYQQTPGQGLQFLFEYFSETQRNKGNFPGRFSGRQFSNSRSEMNVSTLELGDSALYLCASSSEGWNTEAFFGQGTRLTVV.